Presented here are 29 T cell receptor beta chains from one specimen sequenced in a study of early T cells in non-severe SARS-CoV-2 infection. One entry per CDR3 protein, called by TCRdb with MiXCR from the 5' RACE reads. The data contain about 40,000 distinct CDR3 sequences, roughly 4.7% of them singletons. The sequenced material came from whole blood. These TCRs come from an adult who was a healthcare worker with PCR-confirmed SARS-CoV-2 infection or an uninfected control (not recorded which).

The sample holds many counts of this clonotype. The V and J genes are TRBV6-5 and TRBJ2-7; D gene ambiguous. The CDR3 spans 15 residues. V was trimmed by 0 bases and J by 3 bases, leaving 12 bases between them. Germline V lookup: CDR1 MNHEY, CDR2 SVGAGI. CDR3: CASSYSRDAVYEQYF. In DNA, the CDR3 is TGTGCCAGCAGTTACTCGAGAGACGCTGTCTACGAGCAGTACTTC.

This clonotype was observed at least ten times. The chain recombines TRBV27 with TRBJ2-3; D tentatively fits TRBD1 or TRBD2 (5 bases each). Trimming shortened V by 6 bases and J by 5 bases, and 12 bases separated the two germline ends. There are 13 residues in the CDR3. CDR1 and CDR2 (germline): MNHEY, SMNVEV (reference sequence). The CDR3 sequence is CASRPTGGDTQYF. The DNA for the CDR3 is TGTGCCAGCAGACCCACAGGAGGAGATACGCAGTATTTT.

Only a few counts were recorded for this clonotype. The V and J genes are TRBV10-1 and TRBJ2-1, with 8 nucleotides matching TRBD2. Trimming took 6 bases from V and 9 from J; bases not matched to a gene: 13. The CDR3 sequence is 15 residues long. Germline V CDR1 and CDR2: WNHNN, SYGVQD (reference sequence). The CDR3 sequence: CASSLSGSRSGEQFF. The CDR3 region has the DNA TGCGCCAGCAGCTTAAGCGGGAGCCGCTCTGGTGAGCAGTTCTTC.

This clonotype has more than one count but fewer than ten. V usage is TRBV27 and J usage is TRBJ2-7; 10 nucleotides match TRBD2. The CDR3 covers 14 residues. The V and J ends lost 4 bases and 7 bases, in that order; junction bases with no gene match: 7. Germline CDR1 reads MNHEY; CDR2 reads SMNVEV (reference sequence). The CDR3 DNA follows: TGTGCCAGCAGTTCCACTAGCGGGGCTTGGGAGCAGTACTTC. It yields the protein CASSSTSGAWEQYF.

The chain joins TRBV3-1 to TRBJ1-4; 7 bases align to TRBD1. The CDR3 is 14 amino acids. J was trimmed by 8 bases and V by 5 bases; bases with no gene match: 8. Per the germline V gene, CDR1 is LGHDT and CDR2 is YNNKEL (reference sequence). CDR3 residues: CASSIFGDSEKLFF. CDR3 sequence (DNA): TGTGCCAGCAGCATTTTTGGGGACAGCGAAAAACTGTTTTTT.

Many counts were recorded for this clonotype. The CDR3 loop reads CASSPGTDNYGYTF. DNA of the CDR3: TGTGCCAGCTCCCCCGGGACAGACAACTATGGCTACACCTTC. This chain links TRBV18 with TRBJ1-2; TRBD1 matches at 7 bases. The J segment lost 2 bases and the V segment lost 6 bases, leaving 6 bases of the junction unmatched. Germline CDR1 is KGHSH and CDR2 is LQKENI. The CDR3 loop spans 14 amino acids.

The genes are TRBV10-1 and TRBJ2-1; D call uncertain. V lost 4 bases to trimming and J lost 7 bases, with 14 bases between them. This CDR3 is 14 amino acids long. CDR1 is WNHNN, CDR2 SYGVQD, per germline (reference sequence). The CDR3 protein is CASSGPALGNEQFF. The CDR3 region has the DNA TGCGCCAGCAGTGGCCCAGCGCTCGGGAATGAGCAGTTCTTC.

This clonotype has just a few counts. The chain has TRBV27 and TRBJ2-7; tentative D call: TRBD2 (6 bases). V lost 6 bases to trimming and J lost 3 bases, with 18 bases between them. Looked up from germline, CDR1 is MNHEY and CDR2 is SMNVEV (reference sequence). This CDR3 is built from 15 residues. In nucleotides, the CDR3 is TGTGCCAGCAGACCTCCAGGACTATCCTACTACGAGCAGTACTTC. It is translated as CASRPPGLSYYEQYF.

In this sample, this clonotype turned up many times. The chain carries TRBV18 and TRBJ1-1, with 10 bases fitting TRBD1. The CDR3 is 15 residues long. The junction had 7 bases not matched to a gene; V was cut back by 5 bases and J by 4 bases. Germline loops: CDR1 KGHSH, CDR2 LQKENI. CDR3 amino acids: CASSVRDRGSTEAFF. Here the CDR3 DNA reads TGTGCCAGCTCAGTCCGGGACAGGGGTAGCACTGAAGCTTTCTTT. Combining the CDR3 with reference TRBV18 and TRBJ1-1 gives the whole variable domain NAGVMQNPRHLVRRRGQEARLRCSPMKGHSHVYWYRQLPEEGLKFMVYLQKENIIDESGMPKERFSAEFPKEGPSILRIQQVVRGDSAAYFCASSVRDRGSTEAFFGQGTRLTVV.

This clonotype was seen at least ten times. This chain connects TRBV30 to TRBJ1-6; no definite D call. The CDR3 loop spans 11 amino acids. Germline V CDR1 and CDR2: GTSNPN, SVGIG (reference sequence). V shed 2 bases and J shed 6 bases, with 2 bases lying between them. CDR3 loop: CAWSSNSPLHF. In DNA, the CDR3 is TGTGCCTGGAGTTCTAATTCACCCCTCCACTTT.

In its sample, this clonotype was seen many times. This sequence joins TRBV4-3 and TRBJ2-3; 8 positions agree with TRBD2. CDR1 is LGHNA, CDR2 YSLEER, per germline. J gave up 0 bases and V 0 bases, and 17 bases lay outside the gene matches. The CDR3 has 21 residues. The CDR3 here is CASSQDKRGPSFISSTDTQYF. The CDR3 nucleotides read TGCGCCAGCAGCCAAGATAAGCGGGGGCCGTCTTTTATATCCAGCACAGATACGCAGTATTTT.

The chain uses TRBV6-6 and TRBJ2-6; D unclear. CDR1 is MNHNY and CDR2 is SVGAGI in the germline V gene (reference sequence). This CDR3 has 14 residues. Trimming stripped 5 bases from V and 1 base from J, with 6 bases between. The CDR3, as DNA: TGTGCCAGCAGTGGAGTGTCTGGGGCCAACGTCCTGACTTTC. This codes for CASSGVSGANVLTF.

Written as DNA, the CDR3 is TGTGCCAGCAGTTTTTTTAGGGGGTCCCTCCAAGAGACCCAGTACTTC. This encodes CASSFFRGSLQETQYF. The gene calls are TRBV12-3 or TRBV12-4 and TRBJ2-5, with D perhaps matching TRBD1 (6 bases). V lost 3 bases to trimming and J lost 1 base, with 15 bases between them. The CDR3 consists of 16 residues.

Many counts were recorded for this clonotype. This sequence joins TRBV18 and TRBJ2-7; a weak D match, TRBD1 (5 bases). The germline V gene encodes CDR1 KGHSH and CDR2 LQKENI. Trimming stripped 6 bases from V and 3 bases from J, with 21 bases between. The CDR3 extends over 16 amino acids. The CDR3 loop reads CASSSKGGALNYEQYF. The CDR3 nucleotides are TGTGCCAGCTCCTCCAAGGGTGGGGCCCTAAACTACGAGCAGTACTTC.

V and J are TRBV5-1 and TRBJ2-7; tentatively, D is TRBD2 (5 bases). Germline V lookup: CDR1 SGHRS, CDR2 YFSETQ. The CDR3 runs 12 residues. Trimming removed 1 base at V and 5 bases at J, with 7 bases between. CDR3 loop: CASSLSGDEQYF. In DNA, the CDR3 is TGCGCCAGCAGCTTGTCCGGGGACGAGCAGTACTTC.

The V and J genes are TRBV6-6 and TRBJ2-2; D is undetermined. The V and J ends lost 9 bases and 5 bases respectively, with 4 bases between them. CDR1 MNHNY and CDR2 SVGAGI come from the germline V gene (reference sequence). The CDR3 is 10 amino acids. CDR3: CARSTGELFF. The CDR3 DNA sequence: TGTGCCAGAAGTACCGGGGAGCTGTTTTTT.

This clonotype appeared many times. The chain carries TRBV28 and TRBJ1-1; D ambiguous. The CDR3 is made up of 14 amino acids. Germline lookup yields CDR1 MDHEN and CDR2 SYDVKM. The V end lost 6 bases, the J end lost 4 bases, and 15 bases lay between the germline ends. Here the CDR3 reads CASSYDGVSTEAFF. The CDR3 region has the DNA TGTGCCAGCAGCTACGACGGGGTATCCACTGAAGCTTTCTTT. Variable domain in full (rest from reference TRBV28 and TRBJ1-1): DVKVTQSSRYLVKRTGEKVFLECVQDMDHENMFWYRQDPGLGLRLIYFSYDVKMKEKGDIPEGYSVSREKKERFSLILESASTNQTSMYLCASSYDGVSTEAFFGQGTRLTVV.

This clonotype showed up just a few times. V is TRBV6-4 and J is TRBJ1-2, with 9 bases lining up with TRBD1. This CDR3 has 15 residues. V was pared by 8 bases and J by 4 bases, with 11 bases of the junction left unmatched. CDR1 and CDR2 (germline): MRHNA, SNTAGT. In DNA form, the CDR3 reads TGTGCCAGCGCGAATCAACCGGGACAGGGCTATGGCTACACCTTC. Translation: CASANQPGQGYGYTF.

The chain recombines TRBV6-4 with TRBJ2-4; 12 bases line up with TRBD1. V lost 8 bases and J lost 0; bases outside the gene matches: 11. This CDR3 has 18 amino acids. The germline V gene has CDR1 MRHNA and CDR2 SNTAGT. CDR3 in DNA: TGTGCCAGCCCCGGGACAGGGGGCGTTACGCTAGCCAAAAACATTCAGTACTTC. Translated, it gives CASPGTGGVTLAKNIQYF.

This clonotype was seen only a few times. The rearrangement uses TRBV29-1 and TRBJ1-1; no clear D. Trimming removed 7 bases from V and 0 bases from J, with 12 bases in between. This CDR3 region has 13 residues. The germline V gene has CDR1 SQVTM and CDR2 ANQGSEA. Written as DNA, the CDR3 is TGCAGCGCACTGACGGTTATGAACACTGAAGCTTTCTTT. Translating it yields CSALTVMNTEAFF.

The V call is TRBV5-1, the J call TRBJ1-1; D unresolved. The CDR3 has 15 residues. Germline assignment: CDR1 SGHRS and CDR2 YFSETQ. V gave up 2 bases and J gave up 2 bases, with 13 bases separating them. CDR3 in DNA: TGCGCCAGCAGCTTTAACGGCGGCGTAAACACTGAAGCTTTCTTT. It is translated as CASSFNGGVNTEAFF. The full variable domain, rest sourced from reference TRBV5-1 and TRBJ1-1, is KAGVTQTPRYLIKTRGQQVTLSCSPISGHRSVSWYQQTPGQGLQFLFEYFSETQRNKGNFPGRFSGRQFSNSRSEMNVSTLELGDSALYLCASSFNGGVNTEAFFGQGTRLTVV.

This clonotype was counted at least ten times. CDR3 sequence: CASSDSTGGNSPLHF. The CDR3 DNA follows: TGTGCCAGCAGTGACTCCACAGGGGGTAATTCACCCCTCCACTTT. The V and J genes are TRBV6-4 and TRBJ1-6, with 8 bases aligning to TRBD1. The CDR3 contains 15 residues. V lost 0 bases to trimming and J lost 6 bases; unmatched junction nucleotides: 1. Germline CDR1 reads MRHNA; CDR2 reads SNTAGT.

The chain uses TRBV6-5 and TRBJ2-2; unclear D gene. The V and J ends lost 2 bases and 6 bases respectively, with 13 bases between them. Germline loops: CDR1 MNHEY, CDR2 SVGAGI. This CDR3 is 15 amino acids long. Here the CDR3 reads CASSYQGIPPGELFF. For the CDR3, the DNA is TGTGCCAGCAGTTACCAAGGCATTCCCCCCGGGGAGCTGTTTTTT.

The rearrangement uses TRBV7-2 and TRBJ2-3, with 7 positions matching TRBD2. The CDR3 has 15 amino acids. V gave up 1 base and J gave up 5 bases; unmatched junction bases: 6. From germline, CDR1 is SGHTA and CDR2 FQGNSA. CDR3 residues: CASSLGGAGEDTQYF. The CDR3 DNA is TGTGCCAGCAGCTTAGGGGGTGCGGGGGAAGATACGCAGTATTTT.

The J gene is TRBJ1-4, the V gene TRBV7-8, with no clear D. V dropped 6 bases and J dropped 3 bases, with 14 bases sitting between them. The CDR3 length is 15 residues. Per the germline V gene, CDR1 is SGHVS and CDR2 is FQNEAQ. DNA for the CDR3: TGTGCCAGCAGTCGAATGGCGTCCGCTAATGAAAAACTGTTTTTT. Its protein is CASSRMASANEKLFF.

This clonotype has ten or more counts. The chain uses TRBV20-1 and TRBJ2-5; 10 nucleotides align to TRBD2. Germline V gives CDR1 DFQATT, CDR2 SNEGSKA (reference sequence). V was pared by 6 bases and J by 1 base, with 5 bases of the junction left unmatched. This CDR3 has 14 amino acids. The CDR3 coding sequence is TGCAGTGCCCAGGAGCGGGGGGGCCAAGAGACCCAGTACTTC. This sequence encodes CSAQERGGQETQYF.

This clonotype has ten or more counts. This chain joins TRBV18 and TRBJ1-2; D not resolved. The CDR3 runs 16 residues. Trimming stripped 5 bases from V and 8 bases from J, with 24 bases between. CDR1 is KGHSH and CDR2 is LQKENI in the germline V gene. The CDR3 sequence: CASSALNPENEAGYTF. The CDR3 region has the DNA TGTGCCAGCTCAGCCCTCAATCCGGAAAACGAGGCGGGCTACACCTTC.

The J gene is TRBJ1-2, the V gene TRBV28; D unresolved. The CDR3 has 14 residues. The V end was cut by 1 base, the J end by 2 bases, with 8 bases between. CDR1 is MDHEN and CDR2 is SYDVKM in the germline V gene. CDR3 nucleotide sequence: TGTGCCAGCAGTTTATTGTCAGCAAACTATGGCTACACCTTC. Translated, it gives CASSLLSANYGYTF.

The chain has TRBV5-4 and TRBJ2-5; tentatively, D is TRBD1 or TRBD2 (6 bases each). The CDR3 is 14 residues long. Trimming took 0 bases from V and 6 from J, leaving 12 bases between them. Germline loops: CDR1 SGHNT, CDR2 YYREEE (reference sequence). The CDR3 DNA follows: TGTGCCAGCAGCTTGGGCAGGGGACTGAAGACCCAGTACTTC. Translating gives CASSLGRGLKTQYF.